One sample yielded the 28 T cell receptor beta chains listed below, sequenced in a study of cytomegalovirus exposure and HLA in healthy donors. Clones were read by immunoSEQ multiplex PCR, and TCRdb kept only the in-frame ones, dropping some. The repertoire includes roughly 150,000 clones, roughly 80% of them detected once, and about a tenth sits in the top ten. Material: PBMCs. The receptors here all came from a young man in good health and CMV-seropositive.

V gene TRBV7-9 combines with J gene TRBJ1-2; D not certain. The length of the CDR3 is 14 residues. Trimming cost V 6 bases and J 4 bases, with 15 bases left between them. Germline loops: CDR1 SEHNR, CDR2 FQNEAQ (reference sequence). CDR3 coding DNA: TGTGCCAGCAGTCACGCGTTGGCAGGCTATGGCTACACCTTC. It is translated as CASSHALAGYGYTF.

The genes are TRBV5-8 and TRBJ2-3, with D possibly matching TRBD2 (6 bases). Germline values: CDR1 SGHTS, CDR2 YDEGEE. The CDR3 is 14 amino acids. The V gene lost 0 bases and the J gene lost 3 bases, with 8 bases spanning the gap. The CDR3 protein is CASSLGRGTDTQYF. The CDR3 coding sequence is TGTGCCAGCAGCTTGGGGCGGGGAACAGATACGCAGTATTTT. Drawing the rest from reference TRBV5-8 and TRBJ2-3, the complete variable domain is EAGVTQSPTHLIKTRGQQATLRCSPISGHTSVYWYQQALGLGLQFLLWYDEGEERNRGNFPPRFSGRQFPNYSSELNVNALELEDSALYLCASSLGRGTDTQYFGPGTRLTVL.

The CDR3 nucleotides are TGCGCCAGCAGCTTGGGGGACAGCGGCTACTATGGCTACACCTTC. Amino acid sequence: CASSLGDSGYYGYTF. This chain links TRBV5-1 with TRBJ1-2; TRBD1 agrees at 7 bases. The CDR3 spans 15 residues. From germline, CDR1 is SGHRS and CDR2 YFSETQ. The V segment lost 0 bases and the J segment 3 bases; nucleotides outside the gene matches: 5. Full variable domain (missing parts from reference TRBV5-1 and TRBJ1-2): KAGVTQTPRYLIKTRGQQVTLSCSPISGHRSVSWYQQTPGQGLQFLFEYFSETQRNKGNFPGRFSGRQFSNSRSEMNVSTLELGDSALYLCASSLGDSGYYGYTFGSGTRLTVV.

The V call is TRBV30, the J call TRBJ1-2, with D tentatively TRBD1 (6 bases). Germline CDR1 is GTSNPN and CDR2 is SVGIG (reference sequence). Trimming left V 4 bases short and J 2 bases short, with 8 bases between. This CDR3 has 12 residues. The CDR3 bases are TGTGCCTGGACAGGGGCCAACTATGGCTACACCTTC. It specifies CAWTGANYGYTF.

V usage is TRBV7-2 and J usage is TRBJ2-3; 7 bases fit TRBD2. CDR1 is SGHTA, CDR2 FQGNSA, per germline. This CDR3 contains 14 residues. The junction had 2 bases not matched to a gene; V was cut back by 2 bases and J by 3 bases. CDR3 amino acids: CASSLSGITDTQYF. CDR3 coding DNA: TGTGCCAGCAGCTTAAGCGGGATTACAGATACGCAGTATTTT.

This sequence joins TRBV27 and TRBJ2-3; TRBD2 aligns across 13 bases. Germline-derived CDR1 and CDR2 are MNHEY and SMNVEV (reference sequence). The CDR3 has 23 residues. The V and J ends lost 3 bases and 3 bases, in that order; junction bases with no gene match: 24. DNA of the CDR3: TGTGCCAGCAGTTTCTATGAAACCGGGACTAGCGGGACCACCCCTACTCAGACAGATACGCAGTATTTT. Encoded protein: CASSFYETGTSGTTPTQTDTQYF.

The chain uses TRBV28 and TRBJ2-3; TRBD2 aligns across 10 bases. Germline CDR1 is MDHEN and CDR2 is SYDVKM. The junction had 6 bases not matched to a gene; V was cut back by 5 bases and J by 1 base. The CDR3 extends over 16 amino acids. The CDR3 nucleotides read TGTGCCAGCAGTCAAGGGCTAGCGGGAGGCACAGATACGCAGTATTTT. Its translation is CASSQGLAGGTDTQYF.

The V call is TRBV21-1, the J call TRBJ1-5. TRBV21-1 is a known pseudogene. The CDR3 is 13 amino acids. In DNA, the CDR3 is TGTGCCACCACCAAGACCCGGGATCAGCCCCAGCATTTT. Translated, it gives CATTKTRDQPQHF.

The chain has TRBV28 and TRBJ2-2; TRBD1 agrees at 8 bases. The CDR3 runs 15 residues. V trimming: 3 bases; J trimming: 5 bases; junction bases outside the gene matches: 5. Germline-derived CDR1 and CDR2 are MDHEN and SYDVKM. This chain's CDR3 is CASSFQGAGTGELFF. Written as DNA, the CDR3 is TGTGCCAGCAGTTTCCAGGGGGCAGGGACCGGGGAGCTGTTTTTT. Supplemented by reference TRBV28 and TRBJ2-2, the full variable domain reads DVKVTQSSRYLVKRTGEKVFLECVQDMDHENMFWYRQDPGLGLRLIYFSYDVKMKEKGDIPEGYSVSREKKERFSLILESASTNQTSMYLCASSFQGAGTGELFFGEGSRLTVL.

The genes are TRBV5-1 and TRBJ2-1; 15 bases match TRBD2. V was pared by 0 bases and J by 6 bases, with 4 bases of the junction left unmatched. The CDR3 has 17 residues. Germline CDR1 and CDR2: SGHRS and YFSETQ. The CDR3 sequence: CASSLVPGLAGGNEQFF. The DNA for the CDR3 is TGCGCCAGCAGCTTGGTCCCGGGACTAGCGGGAGGCAATGAGCAGTTCTTC.

This clone was seen a handful of times. The rearrangement links TRBV2 to TRBJ1-3; D might be TRBD1 (6 bases). Looked up from germline, CDR1 is SNHLY and CDR2 is FYNNEI. The CDR3 runs to 16 residues. Trimming stripped 4 bases from V and 1 base from J, with 14 bases between. The CDR3 DNA is TGTGCCAGCAGTGCAGGGGCAATTGTGTCTGGAAACACCATATATTTT. The encoded protein is CASSAGAIVSGNTIYF.

V and J are TRBV15 and TRBJ1-2, with D uncertain. CDR3 size: 14 residues. The V and J ends lost 0 bases and 0 bases respectively, with 5 bases between them. CDR1 is LNHNV and CDR2 is YYDKDF in the germline V gene (reference sequence). For the CDR3, the DNA is TGTGCCACCAGCAGAGATAATGCTAACTATGGCTACACCTTC. Translation: CATSRDNANYGYTF.

The V call is TRBV18, the J call TRBJ2-3; 8 nucleotides agree with TRBD2. J was trimmed by 2 bases and V by 1 base; bases with no gene match: 5. Germline values: CDR1 KGHSH, CDR2 LQKENI. This CDR3 has 16 amino acids. The CDR3 region has the DNA TGTGCCAGCTCACCACTTTCTAGCGGGTACACAGATACGCAGTATTTT. Amino acids: CASSPLSSGYTDTQYF.

The J gene is TRBJ2-7, the V gene TRBV4-3; a weak D match, TRBD2 (6 bases). This CDR3 is 15 amino acids long. CDR1 and CDR2 (germline): LGHNA, YSLEER. Trimming took 6 bases from V and 2 from J, leaving 17 bases between them. The CDR3 region is CASSPKRRDTYEQYF. In DNA form, the CDR3 reads TGCGCCAGCAGTCCTAAGAGGCGGGATACCTACGAGCAGTACTTC.

V and J are TRBV2 and TRBJ1-1; no reliable D call. V gave up 6 bases and J gave up 0 bases, with 11 bases separating them. The germline V gene has CDR1 SNHLY and CDR2 FYNNEI. This CDR3 is 14 amino acids long. The CDR3 coding sequence is TGTGCCAGCAGAACCCGGTCCATGAACACTGAAGCTTTCTTT. Residues: CASRTRSMNTEAFF.

The gene calls are TRBV18 and TRBJ2-6; TRBD1 might be the D (6 bases). The ends were cut back, 6 bases at V and 1 base at J, with 19 bases in the middle. CDR3 length: 18 amino acids. The V gene's germline CDR1 is KGHSH and CDR2 LQKENI. The CDR3 DNA sequence: TGTGCCAGCTCCCCCTTGGGGACATCTCCGTCTGGGGCCAACGTCCTGACTTTC. Translating gives CASSPLGTSPSGANVLTF.

The CDR3 sequence: CASTSGTTGELFF. The CDR3 bases are TGTGCCTCGACTAGCGGGACCACCGGGGAGCTGTTTTTT. The rearrangement uses TRBV30 and TRBJ2-2; 11 bases are shared with TRBD2. Trimming removed 7 bases from V and 4 bases from J; junction bases left unmatched: 2. Germline-derived CDR1 and CDR2 are GTSNPN and SVGIG (reference sequence). The CDR3 has 13 amino acids. The full variable domain, in which reference TRBV30 and TRBJ2-2 provide the parts outside the CDR3, is SQTIHQWPATLVQPVGSPLSLECTVEGTSNPNLYWYRQAAGRGLQLLFYSVGIGQISSEVPQNLSASRPQDRQFILSSKKLLLSDSGFYLCASTSGTTGELFFGEGSRLTVL.

The V gene is TRBV11-3, the J gene TRBJ2-7; 10 nucleotides agree with TRBD1. This CDR3 is 13 amino acids long. The germline V gene encodes CDR1 SGHNT and CDR2 YENEEA. J lost 7 bases, V lost 4 bases, and 4 bases had no gene match. CDR3 loop: CASSWGQGREQYF. The CDR3 DNA is TGTGCCAGCAGCTGGGGACAGGGGAGGGAGCAGTACTTC.

The V call is TRBV5-6, the J call TRBJ2-1; the D gene is possibly TRBD2 (7 bases). The CDR3 has 14 amino acids. CDR1 SGHDT and CDR2 YYEEEE come from the germline V gene. V was cut by 4 bases and J by 7 bases, with 15 bases left in between. The CDR3 nucleotides read TGTGCCAGCAGCCCTGCGGGGGCGCGTAATGAGCAGTTCTTC. Translated: CASSPAGARNEQFF.

The CDR3 coding sequence is TGTGCCAGCAGCTTAGTGGGACTAGCGGGTGGTGAGCAGTTCTTC. It codes for CASSLVGLAGGEQFF. The rearrangement links TRBV7-3 to TRBJ2-1; 12 bases fit TRBD2. The CDR3 loop spans 15 amino acids. V was clipped by 2 bases and J by 9 bases; unmatched bases: 5. CDR1 SGHTA and CDR2 FQGTGA come from the germline V gene.

V gene TRBV2 combines with J gene TRBJ2-1; 7 bases align to TRBD1. From germline, CDR1 is SNHLY and CDR2 FYNNEI. The CDR3 has 12 amino acids. V was clipped by 7 bases and J by 8 bases; unmatched bases: 5. CDR3 in DNA: TGTGCCAGCAAGGGGGCGGCCGATGAGCAGTTCTTC. Its translation: CASKGAADEQFF.

This chain uses TRBV27 with TRBJ1-5; 7 bases line up with TRBD1. This CDR3 spans 13 amino acids. The J segment lost 7 bases and the V segment lost 4 bases, leaving 4 bases of the junction unmatched. CDR1 and CDR2 from the germline V gene are MNHEY and SMNVEV (reference sequence). CDR3 in amino acids: CASSWTGIQPQHF. The CDR3 DNA sequence: TGTGCCAGCAGTTGGACAGGCATCCAGCCCCAGCATTTT.

The V gene is TRBV29-1, the J gene TRBJ2-7; 8 nucleotides line up with TRBD2. The trim removed 8 bases at V and 3 bases at J, leaving 9 bases unmatched. This CDR3 is 13 amino acids long. Germline V CDR1 and CDR2: SQVTM, ANQGSEA. In DNA, the CDR3 is TGCAGCACGGCGGGGGGCGGCCACTACGAGCAGTACTTC. Its translation is CSTAGGGHYEQYF.

This sequence joins TRBV7-9 and TRBJ2-7; weak D call: TRBD1 (7 bases). Trimming pared 6 bases from V and 0 bases from J, leaving 18 bases between. The CDR3 spans 16 residues. Looked up from germline, CDR1 is SEHNR and CDR2 is FQNEAQ (reference sequence). DNA for the CDR3: TGTGCCAGCAGGGGGGGCCAGACAGGGAGCTCCTACGAGCAGTACTTC. Translating gives CASRGGQTGSSYEQYF.

This clone was detected once. This chain links TRBV6-6 with TRBJ2-1; the D is unclear. The CDR3 is made up of 15 amino acids. Germline V gives CDR1 MNHNY, CDR2 SVGAGI (reference sequence). Between the trimmed V and J ends, which lost 6 bases and 0 bases, there was a span of 12 bases. Written as DNA, the CDR3 is TGTGCCAGCAGCCCAGATTTCAGCTCCTACAATGAGCAGTTCTTC. Amino acids: CASSPDFSSYNEQFF.

The genes are TRBV5-1 and TRBJ2-1; 13 bases align to TRBD2. Germline-derived CDR1 and CDR2 are SGHRS and YFSETQ. J was trimmed by 0 bases and V by 3 bases; bases with no gene match: 12. This CDR3 spans 20 amino acids. CDR3 amino acids: CASSSRLAGGSRSSYNEQFF. In nucleotides, the CDR3 is TGCGCCAGCAGCTCCCGACTAGCGGGAGGCTCACGGAGCTCCTACAATGAGCAGTTCTTC.

The J gene is TRBJ1-5, the V gene TRBV19, with 12 bases fitting TRBD1. The junction had 4 bases not matched to a gene; V was cut back by 4 bases and J by 6 bases. The CDR3 has 15 amino acids. From germline, CDR1 is LNHDA and CDR2 SQIVND (reference sequence). This CDR3 is CASSTGQGAGQPQHF. The DNA of the CDR3 is TGTGCCAGTAGTACGGGACAGGGGGCAGGTCAGCCCCAGCATTTT.

This clone was observed once. This chain links TRBV15 with TRBJ1-4, with a weak D call TRBD1 (5 bases). CDR3 length equals 15 residues. With 4 bases removed from V and 6 bases from J, the gap between germline ends came to 15 bases. Looked up from germline, CDR1 is LNHNV and CDR2 is YYDKDF (reference sequence). CDR3 protein: CATSTRLRGDEKLFF. The DNA for the CDR3 is TGTGCCACCAGCACCCGGTTACGGGGGGATGAAAAACTGTTTTTT.